This TCR beta chain was identified during a study of OX40 agonist ivuxolimab in advanced cancers. As for the study in general: Mean age 60 years, range about 23 to 85; just over 80% male.

Study-level results: Dose levels from 0.1 to 3.0 mg/kg saw CD4+ and CD8+ blood T cells expand clonally by week 6.

The repertoire was sequenced with immunoSEQ multiplex PCR; TCRdb's copy has only in-frame clones and lacks some. The sample records nearly 8,500 clones, about 69% being singletons. On this clone itself: The antigen is unknown.

Trimming took off 0 bases at V and 4 bases at J, with 9 bases between the two ends. CDR3 size: 14 residues. Per the germline V gene, CDR1 is SEHNR and CDR2 is FQNEAQ (reference sequence). Sequences were derived from CD4+ or CD8+ T cells sorted from blood, sampled in a trial of the OX40 agonist ivuxolimab. This TCR came from an adult with an advanced solid tumor such as melanoma, head and neck, liver or kidney cancer. The rearrangement links TRBV7-9 to TRBJ1-1; D is possibly TRBD1 (5 bases). The CDR3 sequence is CASSLAQGGTEAFF. CDR3 coding DNA: TGTGCCAGCAGCTTAGCGCAGGGTGGCACTGAAGCTTTCTTT.